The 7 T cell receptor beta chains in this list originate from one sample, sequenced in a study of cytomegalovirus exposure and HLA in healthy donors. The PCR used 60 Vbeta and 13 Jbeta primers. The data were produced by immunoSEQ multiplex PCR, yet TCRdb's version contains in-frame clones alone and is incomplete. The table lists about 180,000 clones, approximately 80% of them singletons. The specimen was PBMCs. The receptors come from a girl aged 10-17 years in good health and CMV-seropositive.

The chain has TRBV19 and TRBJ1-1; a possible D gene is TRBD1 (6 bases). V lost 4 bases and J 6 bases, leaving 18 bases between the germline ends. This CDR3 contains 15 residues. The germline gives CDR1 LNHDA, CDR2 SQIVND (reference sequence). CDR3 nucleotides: TGTGCCAGTAGTACTCAGACAGGCTTACGTCCTGAAGCTTTCTTT. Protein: CASSTQTGLRPEAFF.

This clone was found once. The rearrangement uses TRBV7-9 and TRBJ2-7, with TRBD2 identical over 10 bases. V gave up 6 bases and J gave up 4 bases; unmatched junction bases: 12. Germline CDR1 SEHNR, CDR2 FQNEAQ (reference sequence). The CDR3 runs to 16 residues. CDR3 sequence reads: CASSFSSGRAGYEQYF. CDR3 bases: TGTGCCAGCAGTTTTAGCAGCGGGAGGGCCGGGTACGAGCAGTACTTC. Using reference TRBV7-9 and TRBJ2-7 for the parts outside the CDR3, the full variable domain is DTGVSQNPRHKITKRGQNVTFRCDPISEHNRLYWYRQTLGQGPEFLTYFQNEAQLEKSRLLSDRFSAERPKGSFSTLEIQRTEQGDSAMYLCASSFSSGRAGYEQYFGPGTRLTVT.

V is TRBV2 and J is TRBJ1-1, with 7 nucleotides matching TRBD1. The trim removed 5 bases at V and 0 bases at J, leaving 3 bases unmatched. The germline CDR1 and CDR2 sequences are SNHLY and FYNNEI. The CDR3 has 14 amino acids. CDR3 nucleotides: TGTGCCAGCAGTTACAGGGGTATGAACACTGAAGCTTTCTTT. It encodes CASSYRGMNTEAFF.

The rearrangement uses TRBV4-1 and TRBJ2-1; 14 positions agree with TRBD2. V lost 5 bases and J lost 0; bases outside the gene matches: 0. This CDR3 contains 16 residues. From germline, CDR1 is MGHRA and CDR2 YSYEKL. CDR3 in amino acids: CASSGTSGSSYNEQFF. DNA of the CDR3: TGCGCCAGCAGCGGGACTAGCGGGAGCTCCTACAATGAGCAGTTCTTC.

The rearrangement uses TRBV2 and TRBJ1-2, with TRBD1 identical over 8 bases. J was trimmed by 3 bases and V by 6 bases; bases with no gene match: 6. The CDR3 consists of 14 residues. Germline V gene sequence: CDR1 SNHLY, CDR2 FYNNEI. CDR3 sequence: CASSGQGSHYGYTF. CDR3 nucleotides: TGTGCCAGCAGCGGACAGGGTTCGCACTATGGCTACACCTTC. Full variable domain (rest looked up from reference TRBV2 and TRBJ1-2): EPEVTQTPSHQVTQMGQEVILRCVPISNHLYFYWYRQILGQKVEFLVSFYNNEISEKSEIFDDQFSVERPDGSNFTLKIRSTKLEDSAMYFCASSGQGSHYGYTFGSGTRLTVV.

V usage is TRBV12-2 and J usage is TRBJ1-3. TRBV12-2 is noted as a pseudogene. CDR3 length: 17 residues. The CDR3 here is CASRLAAQRSSGNTIYF. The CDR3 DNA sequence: TGTGCAAGTCGCTTAGCGGCCCAAAGGAGCTCTGGAAACACCATATATTTT.

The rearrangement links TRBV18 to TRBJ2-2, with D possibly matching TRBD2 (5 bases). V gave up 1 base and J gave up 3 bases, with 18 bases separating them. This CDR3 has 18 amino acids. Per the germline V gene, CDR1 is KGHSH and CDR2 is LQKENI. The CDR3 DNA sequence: TGTGCCAGCTCACCACGTCTTCTGTCGGGGATCGACACCGGGGAGCTGTTTTTT. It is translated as CASSPRLLSGIDTGELFF.